What follows describes a single T cell receptor (beta chain). One entry per CDR3 protein results from TCRdb running MiXCR on the PCR reads. This table holds approximately 40,000 distinct CDR3 sequences, about 18% found once. The data stem from a study of molecular identifiers for immune sequencing clone quantification. The sample taken for sequencing was naive CD8+ T cells from blood, with Jurkat cell RNA spiked in. Subset meaning: FACS-sorted CD8+CD4-CCR7+CD45RA+ naive T cells. This TCR derives from a human donor in good health. Some libraries in this study had Jurkat cell RNA spiked in.

The CDR3 bases are TGTGCCATCAGTGAGTCCTCCTTTCATAGCGGGAGAGGCACTGACGAGCAGTACTTC. Amino acid sequence: CAISESSFHSGRGTDEQYF. V is TRBV10-3 and J is TRBJ2-7; 9 nucleotides align to TRBD2. The CDR3 contains 19 residues. V lost 0 bases to trimming and J lost 5 bases; unmatched junction nucleotides: 17. In germline, CDR1 is ENHRY, CDR2 SYGVKD.